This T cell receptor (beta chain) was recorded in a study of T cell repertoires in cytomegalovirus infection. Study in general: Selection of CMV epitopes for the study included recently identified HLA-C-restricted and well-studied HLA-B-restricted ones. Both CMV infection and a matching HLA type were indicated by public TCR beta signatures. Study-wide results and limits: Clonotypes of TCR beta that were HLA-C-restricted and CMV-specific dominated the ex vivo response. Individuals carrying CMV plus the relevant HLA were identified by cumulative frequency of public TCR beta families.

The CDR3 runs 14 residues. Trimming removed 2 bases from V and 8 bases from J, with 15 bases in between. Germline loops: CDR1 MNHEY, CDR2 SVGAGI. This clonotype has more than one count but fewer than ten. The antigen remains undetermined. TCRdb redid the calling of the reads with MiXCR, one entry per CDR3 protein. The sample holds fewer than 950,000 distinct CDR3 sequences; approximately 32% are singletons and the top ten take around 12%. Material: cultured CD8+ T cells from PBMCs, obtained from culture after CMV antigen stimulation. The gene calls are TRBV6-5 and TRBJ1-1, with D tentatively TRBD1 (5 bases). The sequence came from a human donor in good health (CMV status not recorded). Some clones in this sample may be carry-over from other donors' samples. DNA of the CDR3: TGTGCCAGCAGTTACGGCCCGGGGCCCCGAGAAGCTTTCTTT. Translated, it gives CASSYGPGPREAFF.